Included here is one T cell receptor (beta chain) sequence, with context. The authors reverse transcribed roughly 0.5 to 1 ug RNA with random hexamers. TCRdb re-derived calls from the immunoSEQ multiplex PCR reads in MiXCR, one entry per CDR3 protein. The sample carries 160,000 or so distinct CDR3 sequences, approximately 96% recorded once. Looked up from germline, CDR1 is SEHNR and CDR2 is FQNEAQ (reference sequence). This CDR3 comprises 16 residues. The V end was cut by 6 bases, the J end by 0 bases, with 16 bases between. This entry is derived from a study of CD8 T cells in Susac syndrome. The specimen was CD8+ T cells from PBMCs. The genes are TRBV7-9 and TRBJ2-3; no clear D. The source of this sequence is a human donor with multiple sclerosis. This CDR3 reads CASRSTDKRSTDTQYF. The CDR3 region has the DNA TGTGCCAGCAGATCTACTGACAAGAGAAGCACAGATACGCAGTATTTT.